The entry below gives a single T cell receptor (beta chain) sequence along with its context. These data come from a study of blood T cell repertoires in COVID-19. Sequencing used immunoSEQ multiplex PCR; TCRdb keeps in-frame clones, though not all of them. The profile shows about 160,000 clones, more than 85% of them singletons. Trimming took 2 bases from V and 5 from J, leaving 7 bases between them. The CDR3 is 14 residues long. Germline V gene data show CDR1 as MNHEY and CDR2 as SVGAGI. The J gene is TRBJ1-6, the V gene TRBV6-5, with D unclear. The sequencing input was peripheral blood. The sequence came from a woman in her sixties with COVID-19, enrolled during active disease. CDR3 DNA: TGTGCCAGCAGTTACAGCCGAGATAATTCACCCCTCCACTTT. Translation gives CASSYSRDNSPLHF.